The 6 T cell receptor beta chains below come from one sample, sequenced in a study of T cells in Graves' hyperthyroidism and ophthalmopathy (dated by TCRdb to between 2018 and 2020). The library was prepared using multiplex PCR. These reads were obtained on an Illumina HiSeq 2000. TCR beta CDR3 regions were amplified from RNA transcripts. A first-round RT-PCR of the TCR CDR3 used the HTBI primer set with the Qiagen OneStep RT-PCR kit. Clones were called with MiXCR by TCRdb after fastp trimmed the public reads at Q25, and only in-frame beta chains were retained. Under each unique CDR3 protein, matching rows form one entry showing the most common genes and DNA. The sample table holds fewer than 450,000 distinct CDR3 sequences, of which about 18% were seen once. The biggest ten clones account for about a third of the sample. Sequencing was done on a sample of blood. The receptors originated from a woman aged 25 to 39 with Graves' hyperthyroidism that later progressed to Graves' ophthalmopathy.

This clonotype has ten or more counts. The rearrangement links TRBV10-1 to TRBJ1-6; D is unresolved. CDR1 and CDR2 (germline): WNHNN, SYGVQD (reference sequence). Trimming removed 2 bases at V and 7 bases at J, with 9 bases between. This CDR3 is built from 14 residues. The CDR3: CASSEDRTNSPLHF. In DNA form, the CDR3 reads TGCGCCAGCAGTGAGGACCGAACCAATTCACCCCTCCACTTT.

CDR3 sequence: CASSPVVQETQYF. DNA for the CDR3: TGCGCCAGCAGCCCGGTCGTTCAAGAGACCCAGTACTTC. The gene calls are TRBV5-1 and TRBJ2-5; no clear D. Germline assignment: CDR1 SGHRS and CDR2 YFSETQ. Trimming shortened V by 4 bases and J by 2 bases, and 9 bases separated the two germline ends. This CDR3 contains 13 residues.

This clonotype appeared a few times. The rearrangement links TRBV29-1 to TRBJ2-7, with 8 positions matching TRBD2. V shed 2 bases and J 5 bases; nucleotides not matched to a gene: 5. The CDR3 runs to 13 residues. Germline values: CDR1 SQVTM, CDR2 ANQGSEA. In nucleotides, the CDR3 is TGCAGCGTTGAATGGGCGGGAGGAAACGAGCAGTACTTC. Translation gives CSVEWAGGNEQYF.

This clonotype was recorded many times. The V gene is TRBV20-1, the J gene TRBJ2-1; 7 bases are shared with TRBD2. Germline lookup yields CDR1 DFQATT and CDR2 SNEGSKA (reference sequence). The CDR3 consists of 14 residues. V dropped 1 base and J dropped 3; count of bases not matched to a gene: 3. The CDR3 here is CSARGRGVYNEQFF. The CDR3 region has the DNA TGCAGTGCTAGAGGTCGGGGGGTCTACAATGAGCAGTTCTTC.

This clonotype was counted many times. The V gene is TRBV10-3, the J gene TRBJ2-5; D may match TRBD1 or TRBD2 (8 bases each). The germline V gene has CDR1 ENHRY and CDR2 SYGVKD. The CDR3 length is 17 residues. V was cut by 5 bases and J by 5 bases, with 24 bases left in between. Here the CDR3 DNA reads TGTGCCATCAGTCGAGACAGGGGAGGACTAGCCAGGGAGACCCAGTACTTC. Translating gives CAISRDRGGLARETQYF.

With respect to this clonotype: One junction end disagrees with the germline gene, perhaps due to a read error. V gene TRBV24-1 combines with J gene TRBJ2-6; TRBD1 or TRBD2 may be the D gene (5 bases each). Per germline, CDR1 KGHDR and CDR2 SFDVKD. CDR3 length: 17 amino acids. DNA for the CDR3: TGTACCACCAGTGATTCGGGACGGTTCTCTGGGGCCAACGTCCTGACTTTC. Its protein is CTTSDSGRFSGANVLTF.